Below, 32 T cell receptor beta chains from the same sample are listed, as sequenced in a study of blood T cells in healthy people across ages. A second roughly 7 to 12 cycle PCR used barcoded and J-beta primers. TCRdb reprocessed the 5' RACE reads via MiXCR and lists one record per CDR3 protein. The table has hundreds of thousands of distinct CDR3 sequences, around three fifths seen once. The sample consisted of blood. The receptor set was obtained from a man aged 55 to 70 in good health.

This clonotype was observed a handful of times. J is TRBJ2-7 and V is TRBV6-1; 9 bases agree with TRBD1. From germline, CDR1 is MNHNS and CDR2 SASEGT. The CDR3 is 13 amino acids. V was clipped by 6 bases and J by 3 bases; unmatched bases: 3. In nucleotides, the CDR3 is TGTGCCAGCAGACAGACAGGGGGCTACGAGCAGTACTTC. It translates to CASRQTGGYEQYF.

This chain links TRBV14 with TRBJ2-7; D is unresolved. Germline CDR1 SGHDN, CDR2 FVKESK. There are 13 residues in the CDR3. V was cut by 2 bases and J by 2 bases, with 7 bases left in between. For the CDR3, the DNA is TGTGCCAGCAGCCAATACTCCACCTACGAGCAGTACTTC. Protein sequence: CASSQYSTYEQYF.

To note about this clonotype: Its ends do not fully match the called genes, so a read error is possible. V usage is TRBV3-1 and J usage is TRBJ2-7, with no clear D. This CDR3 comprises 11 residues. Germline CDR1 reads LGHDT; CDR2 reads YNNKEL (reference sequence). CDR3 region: CVSSQGHEQYF. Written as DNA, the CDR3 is TGTGTCAGCAGCCAAGGGCACGAGCAGTACTTC.

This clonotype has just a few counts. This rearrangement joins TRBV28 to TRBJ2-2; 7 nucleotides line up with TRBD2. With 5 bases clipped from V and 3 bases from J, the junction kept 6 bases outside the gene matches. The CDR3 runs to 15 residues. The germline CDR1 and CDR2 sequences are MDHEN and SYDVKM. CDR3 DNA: TGTGCCAGCAGTCAAGCGGGGTGGGACACCGGGGAGCTGTTTTTT. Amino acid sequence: CASSQAGWDTGELFF.

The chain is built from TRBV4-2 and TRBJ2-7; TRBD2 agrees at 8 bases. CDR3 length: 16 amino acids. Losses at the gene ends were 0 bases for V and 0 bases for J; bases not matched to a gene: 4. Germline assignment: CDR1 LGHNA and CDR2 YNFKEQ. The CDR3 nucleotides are TGTGCCAGCAGCCAAGAGGTAGCGGGGCGCTCCTACGAGCAGTACTTC. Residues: CASSQEVAGRSYEQYF.

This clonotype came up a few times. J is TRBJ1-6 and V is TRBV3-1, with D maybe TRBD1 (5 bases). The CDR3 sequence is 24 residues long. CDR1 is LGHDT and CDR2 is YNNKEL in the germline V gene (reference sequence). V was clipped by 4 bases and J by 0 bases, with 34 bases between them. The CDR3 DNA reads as TGTGCCAGCAGCCTAAGCCGGGGGGAAACGGGACCTAACACGAGCAGCTCCTATAATTCACCCCTCCACTTT. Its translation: CASSLSRGETGPNTSSSYNSPLHF.

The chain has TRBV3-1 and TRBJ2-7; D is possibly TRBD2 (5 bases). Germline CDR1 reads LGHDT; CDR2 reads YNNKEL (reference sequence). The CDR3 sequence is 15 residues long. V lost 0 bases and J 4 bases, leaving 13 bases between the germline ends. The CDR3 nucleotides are TGTGCCAGCAGCCAAGAGTTGCAGGTAGCGTACGAGCAGTACTTC. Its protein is CASSQELQVAYEQYF.

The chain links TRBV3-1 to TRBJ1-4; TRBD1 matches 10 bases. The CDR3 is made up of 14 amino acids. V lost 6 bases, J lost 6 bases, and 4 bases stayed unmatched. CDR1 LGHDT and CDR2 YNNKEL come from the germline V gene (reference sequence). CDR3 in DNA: TGTGCCAGCAGATCCGGGACAGGGGATGAAAAACTGTTTTTT. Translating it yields CASRSGTGDEKLFF.

The CDR3: CAATSAEGNSPLHF. The CDR3 DNA sequence: TGTGCCGCCACCTCGGCGGAGGGGAATTCACCCCTCCACTTT. The genes are TRBV10-3 and TRBJ1-6, with D possibly TRBD1 on 5 matching bases. Germline V gene data show CDR1 as ENHRY and CDR2 as SYGVKD. V was trimmed by 11 bases and J by 7 bases, leaving 18 bases between them. The CDR3 contains 14 residues.

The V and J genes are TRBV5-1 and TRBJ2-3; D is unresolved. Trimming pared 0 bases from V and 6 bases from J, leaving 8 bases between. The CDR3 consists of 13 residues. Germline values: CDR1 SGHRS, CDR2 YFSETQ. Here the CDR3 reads CASSLAPDDTQYF. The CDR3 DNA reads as TGCGCCAGCAGCTTGGCCCCAGACGATACGCAGTATTTT.

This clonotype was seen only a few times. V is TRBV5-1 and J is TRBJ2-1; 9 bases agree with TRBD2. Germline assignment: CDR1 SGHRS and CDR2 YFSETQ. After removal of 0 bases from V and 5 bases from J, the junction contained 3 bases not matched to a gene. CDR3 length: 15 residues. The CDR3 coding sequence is TGCGCCAGCAGCTTGGGGACTAGCGCTAACAATGAGCAGTTCTTC. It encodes CASSLGTSANNEQFF.

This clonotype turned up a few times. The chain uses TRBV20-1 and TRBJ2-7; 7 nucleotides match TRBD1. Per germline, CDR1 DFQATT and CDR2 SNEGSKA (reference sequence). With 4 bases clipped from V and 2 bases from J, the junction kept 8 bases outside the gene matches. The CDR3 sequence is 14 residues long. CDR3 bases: TGCAGTGCTATGGACAGGACGAACCCCTACGAGCAGTACTTC. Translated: CSAMDRTNPYEQYF.

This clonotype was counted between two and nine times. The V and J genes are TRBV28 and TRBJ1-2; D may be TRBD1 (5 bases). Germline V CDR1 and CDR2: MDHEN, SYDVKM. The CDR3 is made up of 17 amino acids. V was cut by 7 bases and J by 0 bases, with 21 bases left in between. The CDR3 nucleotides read TGTGCCAGCACCTACCCACAGGTCCTGATAACTAACTATGGCTACACCTTC. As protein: CASTYPQVLITNYGYTF.

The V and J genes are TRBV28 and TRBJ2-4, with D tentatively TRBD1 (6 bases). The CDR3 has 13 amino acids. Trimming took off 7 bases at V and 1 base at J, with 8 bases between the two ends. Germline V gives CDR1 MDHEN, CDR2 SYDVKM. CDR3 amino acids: CASKRGAKNIQYF. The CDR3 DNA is TGTGCCAGCAAAAGGGGGGCCAAAAACATTCAGTACTTC.

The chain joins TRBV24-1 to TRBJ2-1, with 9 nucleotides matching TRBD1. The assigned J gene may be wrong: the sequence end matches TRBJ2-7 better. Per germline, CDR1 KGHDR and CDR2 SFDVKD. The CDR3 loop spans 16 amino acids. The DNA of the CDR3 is TGTGCCACCAGTGGGCCGGGACAGGGTAAATACAATGAGCAGTACTTC. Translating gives CATSGPGQGKYNEQYF.

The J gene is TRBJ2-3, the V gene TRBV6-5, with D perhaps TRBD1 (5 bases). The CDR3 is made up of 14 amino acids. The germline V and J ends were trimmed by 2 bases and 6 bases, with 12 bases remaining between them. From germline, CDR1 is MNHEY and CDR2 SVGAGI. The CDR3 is CASSYGGPGDTQYF. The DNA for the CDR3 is TGTGCCAGCAGTTACGGCGGCCCAGGGGATACGCAGTATTTT.

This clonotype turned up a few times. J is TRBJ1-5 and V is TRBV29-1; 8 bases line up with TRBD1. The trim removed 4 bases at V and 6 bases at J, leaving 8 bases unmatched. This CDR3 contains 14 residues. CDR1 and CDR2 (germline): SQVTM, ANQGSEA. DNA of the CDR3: TGCAGCGTTGGGCAAGGACAGGGCGGTCAGCCCCAGCATTTT. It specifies CSVGQGQGGQPQHF.

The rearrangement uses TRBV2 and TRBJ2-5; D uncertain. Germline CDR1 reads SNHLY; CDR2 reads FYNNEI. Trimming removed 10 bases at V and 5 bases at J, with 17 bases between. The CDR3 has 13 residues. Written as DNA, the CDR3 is TGTGCCAACAGAGTCGGCGTAGGGGAGACCCAGTACTTC. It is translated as CANRVGVGETQYF.

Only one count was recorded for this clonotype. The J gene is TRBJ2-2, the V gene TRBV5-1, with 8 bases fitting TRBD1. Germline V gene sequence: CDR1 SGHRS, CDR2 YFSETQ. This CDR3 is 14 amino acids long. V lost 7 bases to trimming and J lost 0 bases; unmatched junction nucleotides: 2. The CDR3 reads CASQTGANTGELFF. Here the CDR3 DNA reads TGCGCCAGCCAGACAGGGGCGAACACCGGGGAGCTGTTTTTT.

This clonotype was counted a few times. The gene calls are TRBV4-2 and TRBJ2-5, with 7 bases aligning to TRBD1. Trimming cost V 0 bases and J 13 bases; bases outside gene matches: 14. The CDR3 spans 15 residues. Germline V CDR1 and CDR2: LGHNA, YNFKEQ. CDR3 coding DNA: TGTGCCAGCAGCCAAGACCCGGGACAGATCCTCAACCTGTACTTC. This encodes CASSQDPGQILNLYF.

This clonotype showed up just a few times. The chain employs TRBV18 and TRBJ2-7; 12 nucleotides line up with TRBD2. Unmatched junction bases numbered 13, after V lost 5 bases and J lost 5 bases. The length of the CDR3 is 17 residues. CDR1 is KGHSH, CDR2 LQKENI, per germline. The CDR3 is CASSSQGTSGSPNEQYF. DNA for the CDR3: TGTGCCAGCTCATCACAGGGGACTAGCGGGTCTCCCAACGAGCAGTACTTC.

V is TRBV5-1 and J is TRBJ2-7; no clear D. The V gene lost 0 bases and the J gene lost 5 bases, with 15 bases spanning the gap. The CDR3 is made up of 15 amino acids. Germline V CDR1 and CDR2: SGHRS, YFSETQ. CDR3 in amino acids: CASSLAVGPSNEQYF. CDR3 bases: TGCGCCAGCAGCTTGGCGGTAGGACCCTCTAACGAGCAGTACTTC.

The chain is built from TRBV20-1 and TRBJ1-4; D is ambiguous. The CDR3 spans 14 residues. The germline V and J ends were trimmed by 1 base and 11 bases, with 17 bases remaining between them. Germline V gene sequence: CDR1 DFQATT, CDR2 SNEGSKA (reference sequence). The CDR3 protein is CSARAAGAQRKLFF. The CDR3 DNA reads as TGCAGTGCTAGAGCCGCGGGAGCCCAGCGGAAACTGTTTTTT.

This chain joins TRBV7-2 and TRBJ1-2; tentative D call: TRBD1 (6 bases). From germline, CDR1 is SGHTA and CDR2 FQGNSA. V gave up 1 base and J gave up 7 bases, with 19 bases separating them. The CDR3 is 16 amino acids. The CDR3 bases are TGTGCCAGCAGCTTAGAGCTTTTCAGGGGCAGGGGTGGCTACACCTTC. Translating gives CASSLELFRGRGGYTF.

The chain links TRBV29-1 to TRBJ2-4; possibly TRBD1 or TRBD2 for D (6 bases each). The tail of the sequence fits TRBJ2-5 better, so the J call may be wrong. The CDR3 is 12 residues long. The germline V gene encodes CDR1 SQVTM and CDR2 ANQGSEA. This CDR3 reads CGGGPRQETQYF. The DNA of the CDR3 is TGCGGTGGGGGGCCGAGACAAGAGACCCAGTACTTC.

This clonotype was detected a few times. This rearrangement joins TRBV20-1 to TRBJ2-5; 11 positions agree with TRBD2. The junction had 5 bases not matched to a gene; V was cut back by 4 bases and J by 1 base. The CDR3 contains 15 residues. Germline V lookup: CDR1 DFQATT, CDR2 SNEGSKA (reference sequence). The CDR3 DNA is TGCAGTGCTACAGGACTAGCGGGCAGCCAAGAGACCCAGTACTTC. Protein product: CSATGLAGSQETQYF.

As DNA, the CDR3 is TGTGCCAGCAGCTTGCAGGCAGGGAACTATGGCTACACCTTC. It codes for CASSLQAGNYGYTF. The chain links TRBV5-8 to TRBJ1-2; D possibly corresponds to TRBD1 (5 bases). CDR3 length: 14 residues. Trimming left V 1 base short and J 2 bases short, with 9 bases between. CDR1 is SGHTS and CDR2 is YDEGEE in the germline V gene.

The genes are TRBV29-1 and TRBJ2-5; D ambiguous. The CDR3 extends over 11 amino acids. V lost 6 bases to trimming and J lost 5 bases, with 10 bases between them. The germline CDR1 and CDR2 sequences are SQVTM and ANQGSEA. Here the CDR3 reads CSVLDGETQYF. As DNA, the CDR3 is TGCAGCGTCTTGGACGGGGAGACCCAGTACTTC. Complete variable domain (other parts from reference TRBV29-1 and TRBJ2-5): SAVISQKPSRDICQRGTSLTIQCQVDSQVTMMFWYRQQPGQSLTLIATANQGSEATYESGFVIDKFPISRPNLTFSTLTVSNMSPEDSSIYLCSVLDGETQYFGPGTRLLVL.

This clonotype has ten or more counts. CDR3: CASSYGEGSYETQYF. CDR3 in DNA: TGCGCCAGCAGCTACGGCGAGGGAAGCTATGAGACCCAGTACTTC. The genes are TRBV5-1 and TRBJ2-5, with D possibly being TRBD2 (5 bases). V lost 3 bases and J 5 bases, leaving 17 bases between the germline ends. This CDR3 has 15 amino acids. Germline lookup yields CDR1 SGHRS and CDR2 YFSETQ.

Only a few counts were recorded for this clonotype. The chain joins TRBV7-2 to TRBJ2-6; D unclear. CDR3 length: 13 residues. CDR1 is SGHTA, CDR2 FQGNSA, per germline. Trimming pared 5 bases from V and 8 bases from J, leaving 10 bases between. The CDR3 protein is CASSVGRTNVLTF. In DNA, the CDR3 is TGTGCCAGCAGCGTAGGGCGGACCAACGTCCTGACTTTC.

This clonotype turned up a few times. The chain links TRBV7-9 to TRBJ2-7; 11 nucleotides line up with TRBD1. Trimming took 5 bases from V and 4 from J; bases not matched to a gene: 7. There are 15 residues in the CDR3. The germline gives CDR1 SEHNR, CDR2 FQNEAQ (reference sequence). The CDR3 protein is CASSMGQGERYEQYF. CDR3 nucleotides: TGTGCCAGCAGCATGGGACAGGGGGAAAGGTACGAGCAGTACTTC.

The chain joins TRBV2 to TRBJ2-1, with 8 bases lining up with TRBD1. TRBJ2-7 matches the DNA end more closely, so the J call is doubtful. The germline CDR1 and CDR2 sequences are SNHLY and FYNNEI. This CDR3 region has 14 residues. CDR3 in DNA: TGTGCCAGCAGGCTCCCCGGGACAGGACACGAGCAGTACTTC. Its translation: CASRLPGTGHEQYF.